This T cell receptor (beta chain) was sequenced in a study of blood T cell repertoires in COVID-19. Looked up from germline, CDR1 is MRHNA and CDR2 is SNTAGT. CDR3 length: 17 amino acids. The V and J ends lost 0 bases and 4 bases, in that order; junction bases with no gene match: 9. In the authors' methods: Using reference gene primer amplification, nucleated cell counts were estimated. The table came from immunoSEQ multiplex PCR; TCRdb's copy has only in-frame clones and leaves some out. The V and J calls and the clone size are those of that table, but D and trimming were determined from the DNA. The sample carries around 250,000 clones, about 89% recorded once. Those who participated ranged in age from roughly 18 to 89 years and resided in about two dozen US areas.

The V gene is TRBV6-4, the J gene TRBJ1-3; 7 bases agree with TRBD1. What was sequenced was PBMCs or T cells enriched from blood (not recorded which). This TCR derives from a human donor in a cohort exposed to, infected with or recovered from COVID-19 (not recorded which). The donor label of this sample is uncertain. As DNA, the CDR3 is TGTGCCAGCAGTGACTCCCGACAGGGAAGGTACGGAAACACCATATATTTT. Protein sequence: CASSDSRQGRYGNTIYF.